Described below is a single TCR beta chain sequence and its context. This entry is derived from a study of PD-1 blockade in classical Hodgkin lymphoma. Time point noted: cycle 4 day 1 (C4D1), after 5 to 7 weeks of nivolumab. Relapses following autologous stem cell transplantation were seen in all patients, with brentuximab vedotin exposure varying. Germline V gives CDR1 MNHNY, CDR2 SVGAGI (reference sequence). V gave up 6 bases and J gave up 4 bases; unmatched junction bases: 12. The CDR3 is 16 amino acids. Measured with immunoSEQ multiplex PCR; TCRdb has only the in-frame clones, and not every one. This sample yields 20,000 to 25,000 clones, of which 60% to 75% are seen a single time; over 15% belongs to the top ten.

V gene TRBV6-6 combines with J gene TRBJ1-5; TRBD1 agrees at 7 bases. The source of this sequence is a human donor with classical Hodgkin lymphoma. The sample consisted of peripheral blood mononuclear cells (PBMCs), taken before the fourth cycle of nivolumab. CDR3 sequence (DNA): TGTGCCAGCAGCCCGGGACAGTCCTTTGTAAATCAGCCCCAGCATTTT. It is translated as CASSPGQSFVNQPQHF.